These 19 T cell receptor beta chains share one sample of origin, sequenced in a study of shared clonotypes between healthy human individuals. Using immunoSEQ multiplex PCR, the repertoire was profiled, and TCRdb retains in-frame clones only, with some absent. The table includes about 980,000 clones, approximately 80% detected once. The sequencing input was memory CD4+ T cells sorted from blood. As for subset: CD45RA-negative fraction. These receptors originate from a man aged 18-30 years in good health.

For the CDR3, the DNA is TGCGCCAGCAGCCAAGATTCCAGGGGTCAATACGAGCAGTACTTC. Translated: CASSQDSRGQYEQYF. V and J are TRBV4-3 and TRBJ2-7; tentatively, D is TRBD1 (6 bases). Between the trimmed V and J ends, which lost 0 bases and 4 bases, there was a span of 13 bases. Per germline, CDR1 LGHNA and CDR2 YSLEER. This CDR3 region has 15 residues.

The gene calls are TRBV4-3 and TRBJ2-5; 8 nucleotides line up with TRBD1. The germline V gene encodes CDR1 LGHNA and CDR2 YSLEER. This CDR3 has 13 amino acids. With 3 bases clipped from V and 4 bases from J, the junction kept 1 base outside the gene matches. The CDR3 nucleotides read TGCGCCAGCAGCCATGGACAGGGAGAGACCCAGTACTTC. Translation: CASSHGQGETQYF.

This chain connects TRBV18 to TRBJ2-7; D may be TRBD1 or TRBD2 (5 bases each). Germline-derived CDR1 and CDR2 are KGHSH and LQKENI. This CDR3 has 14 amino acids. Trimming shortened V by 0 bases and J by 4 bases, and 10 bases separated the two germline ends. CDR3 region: CASSPPSGSYEQYF. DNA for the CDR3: TGTGCCAGCTCACCACCTTCAGGGAGTTACGAGCAGTACTTC.

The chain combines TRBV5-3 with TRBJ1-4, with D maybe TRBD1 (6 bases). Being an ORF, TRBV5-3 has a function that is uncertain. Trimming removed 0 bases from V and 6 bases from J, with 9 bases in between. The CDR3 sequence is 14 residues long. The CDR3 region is CARSLDRADEKLFF. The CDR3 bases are TGTGCCAGAAGCTTGGACAGGGCAGATGAAAAACTGTTTTTT.

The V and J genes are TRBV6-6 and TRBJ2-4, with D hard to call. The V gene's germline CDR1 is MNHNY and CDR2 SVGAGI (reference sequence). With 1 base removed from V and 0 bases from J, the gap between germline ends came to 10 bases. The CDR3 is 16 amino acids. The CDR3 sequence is CASSYLRSPAKNIQYF. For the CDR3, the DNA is TGTGCCAGCAGTTACTTACGCTCCCCAGCCAAAAACATTCAGTACTTC.

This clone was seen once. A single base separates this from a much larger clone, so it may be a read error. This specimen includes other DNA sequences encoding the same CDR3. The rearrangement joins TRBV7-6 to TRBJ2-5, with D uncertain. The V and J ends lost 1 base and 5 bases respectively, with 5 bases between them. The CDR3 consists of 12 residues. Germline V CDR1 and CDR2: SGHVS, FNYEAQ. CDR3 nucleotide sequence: TGTGCCAGCAGCTTAGTCGGGGAGACCCAGTACTTC. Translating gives CASSLVGETQYF.

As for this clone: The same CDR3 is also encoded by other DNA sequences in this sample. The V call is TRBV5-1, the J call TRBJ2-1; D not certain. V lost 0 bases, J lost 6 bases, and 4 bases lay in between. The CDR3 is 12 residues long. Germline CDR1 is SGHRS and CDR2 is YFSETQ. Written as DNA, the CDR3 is TGCGCCAGCAGCTTGGCCGGCAATGAGCAGTTCTTC. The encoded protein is CASSLAGNEQFF.

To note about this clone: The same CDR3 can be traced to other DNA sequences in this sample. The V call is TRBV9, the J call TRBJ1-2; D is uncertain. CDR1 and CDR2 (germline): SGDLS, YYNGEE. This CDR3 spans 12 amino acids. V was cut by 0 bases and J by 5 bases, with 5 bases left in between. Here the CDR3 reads CASSVGEYGYTF. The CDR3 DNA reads TGTGCCAGCAGCGTAGGCGAGTATGGCTACACCTTC. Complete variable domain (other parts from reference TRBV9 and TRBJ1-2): DSGVTQTPKHLITATGQRVTLRCSPRSGDLSVYWYQQSLDQGLQFLIQYYNGEERAKGNILERFSAQQFPDLHSELNLSSLELGDSALYFCASSVGEYGYTFGSGTRLTVV.

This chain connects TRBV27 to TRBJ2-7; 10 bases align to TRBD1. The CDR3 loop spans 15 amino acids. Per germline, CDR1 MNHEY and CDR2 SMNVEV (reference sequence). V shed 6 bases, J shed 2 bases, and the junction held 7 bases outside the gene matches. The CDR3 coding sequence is TGTGCCAGCAGGAAACCGGGACAGGGGACCTACGAGCAGTACTTC. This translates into CASRKPGQGTYEQYF.

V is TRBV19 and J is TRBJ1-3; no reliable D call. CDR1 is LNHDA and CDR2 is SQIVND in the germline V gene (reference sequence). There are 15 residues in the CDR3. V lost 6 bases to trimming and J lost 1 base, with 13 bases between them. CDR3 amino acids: CASRRTYGSGNTIYF. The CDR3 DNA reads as TGTGCCAGTAGGAGGACGTATGGTTCTGGAAACACCATATATTTT.

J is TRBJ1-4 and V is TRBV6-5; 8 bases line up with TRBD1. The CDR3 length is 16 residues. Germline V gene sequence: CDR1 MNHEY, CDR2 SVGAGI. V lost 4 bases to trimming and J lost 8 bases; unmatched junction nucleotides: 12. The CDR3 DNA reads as TGTGCCAGCAGTTTCCCAATACAGGGGGTGGGAGAAAAACTGTTTTTT. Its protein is CASSFPIQGVGEKLFF.

The CDR3 loop reads CASSFGGIMNSPLHF. CDR3 coding DNA: TGTGCCAGCAGCTTTGGCGGGATAATGAATTCACCCCTCCACTTT. The chain couples TRBV5-6 to TRBJ1-6; D call uncertain. This CDR3 has 15 amino acids. The germline CDR1 and CDR2 sequences are SGHDT and YYEEEE. Trimming cost V 2 bases and J 7 bases, with 13 bases left between them.

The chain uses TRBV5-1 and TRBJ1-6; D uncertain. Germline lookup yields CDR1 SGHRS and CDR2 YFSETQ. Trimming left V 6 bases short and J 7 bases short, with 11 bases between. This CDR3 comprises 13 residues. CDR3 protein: CASKPFGNSPLHF. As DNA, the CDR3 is TGCGCCAGCAAGCCCTTCGGGAATTCACCCCTCCACTTT.

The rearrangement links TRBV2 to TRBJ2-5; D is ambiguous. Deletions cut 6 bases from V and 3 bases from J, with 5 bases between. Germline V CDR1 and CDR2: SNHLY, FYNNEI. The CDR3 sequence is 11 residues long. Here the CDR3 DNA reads TGTGCCAGCAGAACTAAAGAGACCCAGTACTTC. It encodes CASRTKETQYF. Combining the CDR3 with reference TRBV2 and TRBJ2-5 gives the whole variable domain EPEVTQTPSHQVTQMGQEVILRCVPISNHLYFYWYRQILGQKVEFLVSFYNNEISEKSEIFDDQFSVERPDGSNFTLKIRSTKLEDSAMYFCASRTKETQYFGPGTRLLVL.

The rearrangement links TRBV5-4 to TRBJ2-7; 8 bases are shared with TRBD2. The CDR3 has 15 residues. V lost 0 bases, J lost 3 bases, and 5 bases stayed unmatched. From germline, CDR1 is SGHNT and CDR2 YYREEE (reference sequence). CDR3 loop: CASSLDSGGSYEQYF. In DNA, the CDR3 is TGTGCCAGCAGCTTGGATTCGGGGGGGAGCTACGAGCAGTACTTC.

Here the CDR3 DNA reads TGTGCCAGCTCAAGCTTAGACAGGGACGAGCAGTACTTC. Translating gives CASSSLDRDEQYF. The chain carries TRBV18 and TRBJ2-7; TRBD1 matches 7 bases. The CDR3 is 13 residues long. V lost 5 bases, J lost 5 bases, and 6 bases stayed unmatched. Germline V gene sequence: CDR1 KGHSH, CDR2 LQKENI.

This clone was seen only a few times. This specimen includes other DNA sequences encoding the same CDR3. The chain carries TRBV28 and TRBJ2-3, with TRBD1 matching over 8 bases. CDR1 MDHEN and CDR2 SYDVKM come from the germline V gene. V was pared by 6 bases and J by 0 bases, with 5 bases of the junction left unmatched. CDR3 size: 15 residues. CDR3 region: CASSPGTGSTDTQYF. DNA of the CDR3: TGTGCCAGCAGCCCCGGGACAGGTAGCACAGATACGCAGTATTTT.

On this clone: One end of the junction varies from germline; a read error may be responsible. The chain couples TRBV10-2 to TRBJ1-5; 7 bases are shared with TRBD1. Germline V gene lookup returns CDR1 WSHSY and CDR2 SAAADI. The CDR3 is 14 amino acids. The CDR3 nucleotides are TGCGCCAGCAGTGAGTTACAGGGGAATCAGCCCCGGCATTTT. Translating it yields CASSELQGNQPRHF.

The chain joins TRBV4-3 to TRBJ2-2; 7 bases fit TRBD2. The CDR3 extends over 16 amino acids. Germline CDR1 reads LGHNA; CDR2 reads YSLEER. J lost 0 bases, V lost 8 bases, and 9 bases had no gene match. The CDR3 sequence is CASGRGGVTNTGELFF. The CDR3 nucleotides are TGCGCCAGCGGGCGTGGGGGGGTTACGAACACCGGGGAGCTGTTTTTT.